Given below is one T cell receptor (beta chain) in context. Its matching antigen is unknown. Recipients boosted at about 4 weeks or about 12 weeks are pooled. TCRdb keeps only in-frame clones here, not all; method: immunoSEQ multiplex PCR. Among some 150,000 clones listed, roughly 90% were seen once. This entry belongs to a study of T cell responses to AZD1222 COVID-19 vaccine. Study-level points and caveats: Reportedly, nearly half the spike-specific TCRs target unmutated variant regions.

Deletions cut 5 bases from V and 5 bases from J, with 24 bases between. The germline gives CDR1 SEHNR, CDR2 FQNEAQ (reference sequence). The CDR3 loop spans 17 amino acids. The V call is TRBV7-9, the J call TRBJ1-1, with D possibly being TRBD1 (5 bases). The starting material was peripheral blood, obtained 28 days after the second AZD1222 dose. The sequence came from an adult who received the AZD1222 COVID-19 vaccine. The CDR3 loop reads CASSPNPYRQRRTEAFF. As DNA, the CDR3 is TGTGCCAGCAGCCCCAACCCCTACCGACAGCGGAGGACTGAAGCTTTCTTT.